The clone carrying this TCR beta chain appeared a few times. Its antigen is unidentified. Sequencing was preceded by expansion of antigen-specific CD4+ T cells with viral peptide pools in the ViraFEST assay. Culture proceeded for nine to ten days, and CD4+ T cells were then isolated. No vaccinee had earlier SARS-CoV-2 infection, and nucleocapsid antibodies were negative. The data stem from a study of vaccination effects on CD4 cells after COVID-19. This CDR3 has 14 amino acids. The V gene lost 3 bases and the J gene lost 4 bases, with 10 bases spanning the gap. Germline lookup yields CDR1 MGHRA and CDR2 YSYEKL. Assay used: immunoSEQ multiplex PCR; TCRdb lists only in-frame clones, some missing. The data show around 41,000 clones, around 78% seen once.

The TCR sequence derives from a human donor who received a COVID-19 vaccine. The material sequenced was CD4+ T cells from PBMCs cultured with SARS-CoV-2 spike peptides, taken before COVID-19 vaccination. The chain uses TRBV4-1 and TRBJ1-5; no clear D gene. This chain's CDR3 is CASSHPAENQPQHF. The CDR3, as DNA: TGCGCCAGCAGCCACCCGGCGGAAAATCAGCCCCAGCATTTT.